This entry features one T cell receptor (beta chain) sequence. This record belongs to a study of blood T cell repertoires in COVID-19. Across the whole study: The United States, Italy and Spain provided the acute and convalescent COVID-19 samples.

This CDR3 is built from 19 residues. Trimming took 3 bases from V and 3 from J, leaving 26 bases between them. Germline V gene lookup returns CDR1 MGHRA and CDR2 YSYEKL. Original data processing: Reference gene primer amplification gave estimated nucleated cell counts. This table comes from immunoSEQ multiplex PCR, and its TCRdb copy is limited to in-frame clones, with some not included. The V and J calls and clone size were taken over from that table, and D and trimming were inferred from the DNA. The sample holds about 120,000 clones; 79% are singletons and the top ten take roughly 4%. The sequence was collected from a woman aged 80 or over with acute or convalescent COVID-19. The chain uses TRBV4-1 and TRBJ1-1; tentatively, D is TRBD1 (5 bases). The sample consisted of peripheral blood. The CDR3 DNA reads as TGCGCCAGCAGCCACAGCGGGCCCGGGGGAACCTTGACAGACACTGAAGCTTTCTTT. Amino acids: CASSHSGPGGTLTDTEAFF.